The sample holds many counts of the clone carrying this T cell receptor beta chain. MiXCR, applied by TCRdb to the 5' RACE reads, yields one record per CDR3 protein. The sample carries tens of thousands of distinct CDR3 sequences, approximately 23% recorded once. This CDR3 comprises 14 residues. V was cut by 5 bases and J by 1 base, with 11 bases left in between. Germline V gene sequence: CDR1 SGHVS, CDR2 FNYEAQ. The chain is built from TRBV7-6 and TRBJ1-1, with D hard to call. The TCR originated in a female donor with breast cancer. The sequenced sample was tumor-infiltrating naive CD4+ T cells sorted from the breast tumor. The subset was: naive CD4+ T cells, CD4+CD45RA+CD25-. The DNA for the CDR3 is TGTGCCAGCAGCCCCCAGGAGGGGAACACTGAAGCTTTCTTT. Amino acids: CASSPQEGNTEAFF.